The 14 T cell receptor beta chains in this list originate from one sample, sequenced in a study of blood T cell repertoires in COVID-19. Measured with immunoSEQ multiplex PCR; TCRdb has only the in-frame clones, and not every one. This sample carries 200,000 to 300,000 clones, 83% of them seen once, and the ten largest clones take roughly 5.5%. Sequencing used peripheral blood. The receptors derive from a human donor in a cohort sampled during active COVID-19.

The chain carries TRBV14 and TRBJ1-6; D might be TRBD1 (5 bases). V shed 6 bases and J shed 8 bases, with 14 bases lying between them. CDR3 length: 14 amino acids. Germline values: CDR1 SGHDN, CDR2 FVKESK. The chain's CDR3 is CASSLAGRHSPLHF. Written as DNA, the CDR3 is TGTGCCAGCAGTTTGGCAGGGCGACATTCACCCCTCCACTTT.

This clone was picked up a small number of times. This chain joins TRBV11-1 and TRBJ2-5; 7 nucleotides match TRBD1. The V gene's germline CDR1 is SGHAT and CDR2 FQDESV (reference sequence). This CDR3 comprises 16 residues. The V and J ends lost 2 bases and 0 bases, in that order; junction bases with no gene match: 6. DNA for the CDR3: TGTGCCAGCAGCTTAAACGCCAGGGGGTACCAAGAGACCCAGTACTTC. Translating it yields CASSLNARGYQETQYF.

This chain connects TRBV3-1 (or the pseudogene TRBV3-2) to TRBJ2-2; 7 bases align to TRBD2. CDR1 and CDR2 from the germline V gene are LGHDT and YNNKEL (reference sequence). The V gene end was trimmed by 2 bases and the J gene end by 7 bases; junction bases not matched to a gene: 13. This CDR3 is built from 17 residues. The CDR3 coding sequence is TGTGCCAGCAGCCAAAGATCAGCGGGGTTCACGAACGGGGAGCTGTTTTTT. It codes for CASSQRSAGFTNGELFF.

The chain carries TRBV9 and TRBJ1-1, with 7 positions matching TRBD1. CDR3 length: 13 amino acids. The germline CDR1 and CDR2 sequences are SGDLS and YYNGEE. The J segment lost 11 bases and the V segment lost 4 bases, leaving 11 bases of the junction unmatched. CDR3 in DNA: TGTGCCAGCAGCCCCCTCCGGACAGGCAAGGCTTTCTTT. As protein: CASSPLRTGKAFF. The whole variable domain, filled in from reference TRBV9 and TRBJ1-1, reads DSGVTQTPKHLITATGQRVTLRCSPRSGDLSVYWYQQSLDQGLQFLIQYYNGEERAKGNILERFSAQQFPDLHSELNLSSLELGDSALYFCASSPLRTGKAFFGQGTRLTVV.

The chain uses TRBV10-3 and TRBJ2-1; D gene unclear. The V gene lost 1 base and the J gene lost 6 bases, with 16 bases spanning the gap. Germline V lookup: CDR1 ENHRY, CDR2 SYGVKD. CDR3 length: 16 amino acids. DNA of the CDR3: TGTGCCATCAGTGAGTTTCACCCAAACACGGGCAATGAGCAGTTCTTC. Protein sequence: CAISEFHPNTGNEQFF.

The V gene is TRBV12-3 or TRBV12-4, the J gene TRBJ2-7; 7 bases line up with TRBD2. The J segment lost 1 base and the V segment lost 7 bases, leaving 4 bases of the junction unmatched. CDR3 length: 13 residues. This CDR3 reads CASNLGGSYEQYF. The CDR3 DNA reads as TGTGCCAGCAATCTGGGGGGGTCCTACGAGCAGTACTTC.

V gene TRBV2 combines with J gene TRBJ2-7; 7 nucleotides line up with TRBD1. The length of the CDR3 is 17 residues. J was trimmed by 1 base and V by 1 base; bases with no gene match: 10. Germline lookup yields CDR1 SNHLY and CDR2 FYNNEI. The CDR3 coding sequence is TGTGCCAGCAGTGAAGTGGGTTTCGGGACAGAGTCCTACGAGCAGTACTTC. Translation gives CASSEVGFGTESYEQYF.

The rearrangement links TRBV6-5 to TRBJ2-7; a weak D match, TRBD2 (6 bases). Germline V gene sequence: CDR1 MNHEY, CDR2 SVGAGI. V was clipped by 6 bases and J by 0 bases, with 9 bases between them. The CDR3 consists of 13 residues. The CDR3 spells CASREGFSYEQYF. Written as DNA, the CDR3 is TGTGCCAGCAGGGAGGGTTTCTCCTACGAGCAGTACTTC.

The chain combines TRBV7-2 with TRBJ2-2; D is possibly TRBD1 (5 bases). Germline V CDR1 and CDR2: SGHTA, FQGNSA. The CDR3 sequence is 16 residues long. With 5 bases removed from V and 0 bases from J, the gap between germline ends came to 13 bases. CDR3: CASSPSRAANTGELFF. DNA for the CDR3: TGTGCCAGCAGCCCCAGCAGGGCGGCGAACACCGGGGAGCTGTTTTTT.

The table lists this clone with a few counts. The chain links TRBV7-8 to TRBJ1-5; 8 bases agree with TRBD1. The CDR3 runs to 14 residues. Germline lookup yields CDR1 SGHVS and CDR2 FQNEAQ. Trimming took 5 bases from V and 7 from J; bases not matched to a gene: 7. The CDR3 region is CASSTRQGTQPQHF. The CDR3 nucleotides are TGTGCCAGCAGCACCAGACAGGGGACCCAGCCCCAGCATTTT.

The chain recombines TRBV5-1 with TRBJ2-1, with 9 positions matching TRBD1. This CDR3 comprises 15 residues. Germline V gene sequence: CDR1 SGHRS, CDR2 YFSETQ. After removal of 6 bases from V and 9 bases from J, the junction contained 13 bases not matched to a gene. CDR3 bases: TGCGCCAGCAACCGAGTGGGACAGGGATTAGGTGAGCAGTTCTTC. As protein: CASNRVGQGLGEQFF. The whole variable domain, remainder taken from reference TRBV5-1 and TRBJ2-1, is KAGVTQTPRYLIKTRGQQVTLSCSPISGHRSVSWYQQTPGQGLQFLFEYFSETQRNKGNFPGRFSGRQFSNSRSEMNVSTLELGDSALYLCASNRVGQGLGEQFFGPGTRLTVL.

The chain links TRBV5-8 to TRBJ1-3, with TRBD1 as a possible D gene (6 bases). Trimming stripped 4 bases from V and 1 base from J, with 18 bases between. Germline V lookup: CDR1 SGHTS, CDR2 YDEGEE. This CDR3 region has 17 residues. Here the CDR3 DNA reads TGTGCCAGCAGCACCTACAGGGAAGTTTTATCTGGAAACACCATATATTTT. Its protein is CASSTYREVLSGNTIYF.

The gene calls are TRBV10-3 and TRBJ1-3; D unclear. The CDR3 totals 16 residues. Trimming pared 11 bases from V and 0 bases from J, leaving 20 bases between. Per germline, CDR1 ENHRY and CDR2 SYGVKD. This CDR3 reads CALWGGSSFSGNTIYF. In nucleotides, the CDR3 is TGTGCCCTATGGGGAGGCAGCAGCTTCTCTGGAAACACCATATATTTT.

The chain recombines TRBV12-5 with TRBJ2-3; TRBD2 matches 8 bases. The CDR3 extends over 15 amino acids. The germline V gene encodes CDR1 LGHNT and CDR2 FRNRAP. V shed 5 bases, J shed 2 bases, and the junction held 6 bases outside the gene matches. CDR3 bases: TGTGCTAGTGGTCTAGGACTAGCCCTCACAGATACGCAGTATTTT. Protein product: CASGLGLALTDTQYF. The full variable domain, in which reference TRBV12-5 and TRBJ2-3 provide the parts outside the CDR3, is DARVTQTPRHKVTEMGQEVTMRCQPILGHNTVFWYRQTMMQGLELLAYFRNRAPLDDSGMPKDRFSAEMPDATLATLKIQPSEPRDSAVYFCASGLGLALTDTQYFGPGTRLTVL.